The 17 T cell receptor beta chains in this list originate from one sample, sequenced in a study of cytotoxic CD8 clonotypes in ibrutinib-treated CLL. Assay used: immunoSEQ multiplex PCR; TCRdb lists only in-frame clones, some missing. The sample gives 200,000 or so clones, more than 75% of which show up once; 11% is in the top ten. Specimen: PBMCs, collected after 12 months of ibrutinib treatment. These TCRs come from a human donor with chronic lymphocytic leukemia.

CDR3 amino acids: CASSLGPMGNQPQHF. Here the CDR3 DNA reads TGTGCCAGCAGCTTAGGTCCTATGGGGAATCAGCCCCAGCATTTT. The gene calls are TRBV7-9 and TRBJ1-5; D not certain. Germline V gives CDR1 SEHNR, CDR2 FQNEAQ (reference sequence). This CDR3 is built from 15 residues. Trimming pared 1 base from V and 4 bases from J, leaving 11 bases between.

The chain links TRBV29-1 to TRBJ2-7, with 8 bases that match TRBD1. V lost 6 bases and J lost 6; bases outside the gene matches: 4. Germline V lookup: CDR1 SQVTM, CDR2 ANQGSEA. The CDR3 consists of 11 residues. The CDR3 DNA reads as TGCAGCGTCCGACAGGGGCGCGAGCAGTACTTC. Protein sequence: CSVRQGREQYF.

This rearrangement joins TRBV7-8 to TRBJ2-7; D might be TRBD1 (6 bases). Germline-derived CDR1 and CDR2 are SGHVS and FQNEAQ. With 2 bases removed from V and 6 bases from J, the gap between germline ends came to 20 bases. The CDR3 extends over 16 amino acids. The CDR3 protein is CASSLRRWNRDIEQYF. CDR3 nucleotides: TGTGCCAGCAGCTTACGACGATGGAACAGGGACATCGAGCAGTACTTC.

The chain is built from TRBV2 and TRBJ1-3; the match to TRBD1 covers 8 bases. This CDR3 has 15 residues. Per the germline V gene, CDR1 is SNHLY and CDR2 is FYNNEI. Unmatched junction bases numbered 4, after V lost 3 bases and J lost 3 bases. The CDR3 coding sequence is TGTGCCAGCAGTGACCGGACAGGGCTTGGAAACACCATATATTTT. Its protein is CASSDRTGLGNTIYF.

The gene calls are TRBV7-3 and TRBJ2-3, with 8 bases aligning to TRBD2. The V gene end was trimmed by 5 bases and the J gene end by 4 bases; junction bases not matched to a gene: 17. Germline CDR1 reads SGHTA; CDR2 reads FQGTGA. There are 18 residues in the CDR3. The CDR3: CASSPNGFSGVSSDTQYF. The DNA for the CDR3 is TGTGCCAGCAGCCCAAATGGGTTTAGCGGGGTGTCGTCAGATACGCAGTATTTT.

This chain connects TRBV5-5 to TRBJ1-2, with D possibly matching TRBD1 (6 bases). Germline CDR1 is SGHKS and CDR2 is YYEKEE (reference sequence). The CDR3 consists of 16 residues. Trimming took 4 bases from V and 4 from J, leaving 20 bases between them. The CDR3 region has the DNA TGTGCCAGCAGCGGCTTTCGGCCAGGGGATGGCTATGGCTACACCTTC. Encoded protein: CASSGFRPGDGYGYTF.

The chain recombines TRBV4-1 with TRBJ2-7; TRBD1 or TRBD2 may be the D gene (5 bases each). Trimming left V 0 bases short and J 2 bases short, with 14 bases between. CDR3 length equals 16 residues. Germline CDR1 MGHRA, CDR2 YSYEKL. The CDR3 protein is CASSQDLRGRTYEQYF. In nucleotides, the CDR3 is TGCGCCAGCAGCCAAGATCTACGGGGCAGGACCTACGAGCAGTACTTC.

The chain employs TRBV21-1 and TRBJ2-7. TRBV21-1 is a recognized pseudogene. CDR3 length: 13 amino acids. The CDR3 spells CASSKVSSYEQYF. For the CDR3, the DNA is TGTGCCAGCAGCAAAGTCAGCAGCTACGAGCAGTACTTC.

This chain connects TRBV7-3 to TRBJ2-3; D might be TRBD1 (6 bases). The CDR3 covers 15 residues. The germline V gene encodes CDR1 SGHTA and CDR2 FQGTGA. V lost 0 bases and J lost 2, with 9 bases in between. The CDR3 loop is CASSLTGHHTDTQYF. CDR3 DNA sequence: TGTGCCAGCAGCTTAACGGGACACCACACAGATACGCAGTATTTT.

This chain links TRBV10-2 with TRBJ2-7; D tentatively reads TRBD1 or TRBD2 (6 bases each). This CDR3 contains 14 residues. V was clipped by 3 bases and J by 3 bases, with 12 bases between them. Germline V gene data show CDR1 as WSHSY and CDR2 as SAAADI. The CDR3 nucleotides are TGCGCCAGCAGTGATGGGGGGCTCAACTACGAGCAGTACTTC. Translation: CASSDGGLNYEQYF.

This clone was seen just once. The chain recombines TRBV18 with TRBJ2-1; no firm D call. Trimming cost V 1 base and J 10 bases, with 11 bases left between them. This CDR3 is built from 13 residues. From germline, CDR1 is KGHSH and CDR2 LQKENI. CDR3 bases: TGTGCCAGCTCACCACAAAATTCGAGAGAGCAGTTCTTC. Translation gives CASSPQNSREQFF.

This chain uses TRBV10-3 with TRBJ1-2; D is unresolved. Germline V gene sequence: CDR1 ENHRY, CDR2 SYGVKD. Trimming took 2 bases from V and 8 from J, leaving 18 bases between them. The CDR3 totals 15 residues. CDR3 nucleotides: TGTGCCATCAGTGAGGACCCCGCACCTCTGGGAGGCTACACCTTC. It codes for CAISEDPAPLGGYTF.

The chain joins TRBV6-5 to TRBJ1-5; D not certain. CDR3 length: 14 amino acids. V gave up 6 bases and J gave up 4 bases, with 13 bases separating them. CDR1 is MNHEY, CDR2 SVGAGI, per germline. CDR3 loop: CASRPSLGNQPQHF. The DNA of the CDR3 is TGTGCCAGCAGACCAAGCCTGGGGAATCAGCCCCAGCATTTT.

This chain links TRBV18 with TRBJ2-5; the D gene is possibly TRBD1 (6 bases). Per the germline V gene, CDR1 is KGHSH and CDR2 is LQKENI. There are 16 residues in the CDR3. The V end was cut by 4 bases, the J end by 1 base, with 16 bases between. The CDR3 DNA follows: TGTGCCAGCTCACTACGGGGACAAGATGGCCAAGAGACCCAGTACTTC. It encodes CASSLRGQDGQETQYF.

The rearrangement links TRBV27 to TRBJ2-2; 8 bases match TRBD1. The CDR3 is made up of 16 amino acids. Germline loops: CDR1 MNHEY, CDR2 SMNVEV (reference sequence). The J segment lost 5 bases and the V segment lost 3 bases, leaving 8 bases of the junction unmatched. The DNA of the CDR3 is TGTGCCAGCAGTTTGCGGGCAGGGGGCGCGACCGGGGAGCTGTTTTTT. Amino acid sequence: CASSLRAGGATGELFF.

This clone has just a few counts. The V and J genes are TRBV10-1 and TRBJ2-1; 9 bases match TRBD2. V lost 8 bases and J lost 4; bases outside the gene matches: 9. The CDR3 consists of 15 residues. Germline loops: CDR1 WNHNN, CDR2 SYGVQD (reference sequence). The CDR3 DNA follows: TGCGCCAGCTCCCGGACTAGCGAGAGATACAATGAGCAGTTCTTC. This translates into CASSRTSERYNEQFF.

This chain's CDR3 is CASRNTGAEQYF. For the CDR3, the DNA is TGTGCCAGCCGAAATACAGGGGCCGAGCAGTACTTC. The rearrangement uses TRBV6-6 and TRBJ2-7, with 7 bases aligning to TRBD1. Germline loops: CDR1 MNHNY, CDR2 SVGAGI (reference sequence). The CDR3 runs to 12 residues. With 8 bases clipped from V and 6 bases from J, the junction kept 7 bases outside the gene matches.